A selection of T cell receptor beta chains follows, all from one sample in a study of T cell responses to AZD1222 COVID-19 vaccine. Profiled with immunoSEQ multiplex PCR; TCRdb holds only in-frame clones, not every one. The data hold more than 95,000 clones, with 70% to 90% observed a single time. The sample consisted of peripheral blood, taken on day 0 of AZD1222 vaccination. Receptors originate from an adult in good health. Each CDR3 is given with its conserved first and last residue.

j_gene	v_gene	CDR3aa
TRBJ2-5	TRBV29-1	CSVVASGGGETQYF
TRBJ1-4	TRBV29-1	CSVAPGPLEEKLFF
TRBJ2-3	TRBV14	CASGGTGHTDTQYF
TRBJ2-7	TRBV6-5	CASFGGGSYEQYF
TRBJ1-1	TRBV29-1	CSVFWRGENTEAFF
TRBJ1-2	TRBV2	CASSEGRGNYGYTF
TRBJ1-1	TRBV19	CASSTVGQSNTEAFF
TRBJ1-2	TRBV14	CASSQDWKGFNYGYTF
TRBJ1-4	TRBV7-9	CASSLRQLLTTNEKLFF
TRBJ2-5	TRBV5-6	CASSLAGHNQETQYF
TRBJ2-3	TRBV3-1/TRBV3-2	CASSLRVAVTDTQYF
TRBJ1-2	TRBV7-9	CASSARTTGSINYGYTF
TRBJ1-2	TRBV7-9	CASSRTGGDGYTF
TRBJ1-4	TRBV11-2	CASSLGGEKLFF
TRBJ2-7	TRBV18	CASSPPNRVGFEQYF
TRBJ1-2	TRBV11-2	CASSSPGGYGYTF
TRBJ1-4	TRBV19	CASSGSATNEKLFF
TRBJ2-3	TRBV7-6	CASSSARPRSVADTQYF
TRBJ1-1	TRBV7-3	CASSFLGSNTEAFF
TRBJ1-2	TRBV5-6	CASRSNYGYTF
TRBJ1-5	TRBV18	CASSDGQGGINQAQHF
TRBJ1-2	TRBV10-3	CAISEGIGYGYTF
TRBJ1-1	TRBV28	CASSTWGTGERNTEAFF
TRBJ2-3	TRBV6-2/TRBV6-3	CASSPVGAGVVYTQYF
TRBJ1-2	TRBV9	CASSVTENYGYTF
TRBJ1-6	TRBV6-5	CAVGYNSPLHF
TRBJ1-4	TRBV2	CAPTRIGYRQGLTNEKLFF
TRBJ2-7	TRBV2	CASQLESFYEQYF
TRBJ1-1	TRBV6-5	CASRTGFTEAFF
TRBJ1-5	TRBV25-1	CASSRGVSNQPQHF
TRBJ2-7	TRBV27	CASRSRDSYSYEQYF